The sequence of this TCR beta chain was determined in a study of blood T cell repertoires in COVID-19. Study at large: Sites in the United States, Italy and Spain provided acute and convalescent COVID-19 samples. PBMCs, B-cell-depleted T cells, or T cells provided the cDNA or gDNA that made up the material.

This CDR3 contains 13 residues. V lost 6 bases to trimming and J lost 7 bases; unmatched junction nucleotides: 6. Germline CDR1 and CDR2: SGHNT and YYREEE (reference sequence). Patients of the Seattle cohort, enrolled during active infection, were followed longitudinally. Original handling: Counts of nucleated cells, estimated from reference gene primer amplification, were obtained. Here immunoSEQ multiplex PCR was the method, and the copy in TCRdb shows in-frame clones only, minus some. That table is the source of V, J and clone size, and D and trimming were worked out from the DNA. The sample carries about 480,000 clones, 85% to 90% recorded once.

This clonotype was obtained from a woman between 50 and 59 years old with COVID-19, enrolled during active disease. This chain joins TRBV5-4 and TRBJ1-4, with 7 nucleotides matching TRBD1. Sequenced material: peripheral blood. The CDR3 DNA reads TGTGCCAGCACCCGGGACAGATCTGAAAAACTGTTTTTT. It specifies CASTRDRSEKLFF.